One and the same sample provided the 21 T cell receptor beta chains below, sequenced in a study of graft-versus-host responses after intestinal transplantation. Profiled with immunoSEQ multiplex PCR; TCRdb holds only in-frame clones, not every one. The data show some 10,000 clones, about 95% seen once. Sequencing used bone marrow, obtained approximately 520 days after intestinal transplantation. The source is a human patient who received an intestinal transplant, so some T cells may come from the graft donor.

The chain joins TRBV28 to TRBJ2-7; 7 bases map to TRBD1. The germline V gene encodes CDR1 MDHEN and CDR2 SYDVKM. V dropped 5 bases and J dropped 0; count of bases not matched to a gene: 7. CDR3 length: 15 amino acids. The CDR3 region has the DNA TGTGCCAGCAGTCCCACCGGGACAGCCTCCTACGAGCAGTACTTC. It yields the protein CASSPTGTASYEQYF.

The V call is TRBV29-1, the J call TRBJ1-1, with a possible D match to TRBD1 (5 bases). The germline V gene has CDR1 SQVTM and CDR2 ANQGSEA. With 3 bases removed from V and 6 bases from J, the gap between germline ends came to 8 bases. This CDR3 region has 11 residues. CDR3 residues: CSVEGDSEAFF. The CDR3 DNA sequence: TGCAGCGTTGAGGGGGACTCTGAAGCTTTCTTT.

The rearrangement uses TRBV9 and TRBJ2-3; 7 nucleotides line up with TRBD2. Germline V gene sequence: CDR1 SGDLS, CDR2 YYNGEE. V shed 2 bases and J 5 bases; nucleotides not matched to a gene: 8. This CDR3 contains 15 residues. Here the CDR3 DNA reads TGTGCCAGCAGCGTGAGCGGGATGTGGGGAGATACGCAGTATTTT. This gives the protein CASSVSGMWGDTQYF.

This clone was observed a few times. V is TRBV9 and J is TRBJ2-7; 9 bases are a match to TRBD2. The J segment lost 1 base and the V segment lost 4 bases, leaving 6 bases of the junction unmatched. Germline V gene lookup returns CDR1 SGDLS and CDR2 YYNGEE. The length of the CDR3 is 15 residues. This CDR3 is CASSPWTSASYEQYF. CDR3 DNA: TGTGCCAGCAGCCCTTGGACTAGCGCGTCCTACGAGCAGTACTTC.

The chain recombines TRBV2 with TRBJ2-1; maybe TRBD1 (5 bases). V lost 3 bases and J 0 bases, leaving 12 bases between the germline ends. Germline assignment: CDR1 SNHLY and CDR2 FYNNEI. CDR3 size: 16 residues. CDR3 amino acids: CASSDRQTISYNEQFF. CDR3 in DNA: TGTGCCAGCAGTGACAGACAGACAATCTCCTACAATGAGCAGTTCTTC. Supplemented by reference TRBV2 and TRBJ2-1, the full variable domain reads EPEVTQTPSHQVTQMGQEVILRCVPISNHLYFYWYRQILGQKVEFLVSFYNNEISEKSEIFDDQFSVERPDGSNFTLKIRSTKLEDSAMYFCASSDRQTISYNEQFFGPGTRLTVL.

The chain carries TRBV7-8 and TRBJ2-7; possible D gene TRBD2, 5 bases. Deletions cut 2 bases from V and 6 bases from J, with 17 bases between. Germline loops: CDR1 SGHVS, CDR2 FQNEAQ. CDR3 length: 15 amino acids. In DNA, the CDR3 is TGTGCCAGCAGCTTATATGGGGTCGGGGATATCGAGCAGTACTTC. Its protein product is CASSLYGVGDIEQYF.

CDR3 DNA: TGTGCCTGGAGAACGCGACTAGCGGGAAGCTCCTACGAGCAGTACTTC. It is translated as CAWRTRLAGSSYEQYF. The chain employs TRBV30 and TRBJ2-7; 11 bases map to TRBD2. There are 16 residues in the CDR3. Germline CDR1 is GTSNPN and CDR2 is SVGIG (reference sequence). The junction had 7 bases not matched to a gene; V was cut back by 3 bases and J by 0 bases.

The V and J genes are TRBV28 and TRBJ2-7; 9 bases are shared with TRBD2. J was trimmed by 2 bases and V by 1 base; bases with no gene match: 0. Looked up from germline, CDR1 is MDHEN and CDR2 is SYDVKM. The CDR3 runs 14 residues. The CDR3 spells CASSLSSGTYEQYF. CDR3 nucleotide sequence: TGTGCCAGCAGTTTATCTAGCGGGACCTACGAGCAGTACTTC.

The chain has TRBV9 and TRBJ2-2; TRBD1 agrees at 7 bases. The CDR3 contains 16 residues. Per the germline V gene, CDR1 is SGDLS and CDR2 is YYNGEE. The J segment lost 4 bases and the V segment lost 1 base, leaving 7 bases of the junction unmatched. The CDR3 DNA follows: TGTGCCAGCAGCGTACCCCGGGACAGAACCACCGGGGAGCTGTTTTTT. It codes for CASSVPRDRTTGELFF.

The chain couples TRBV4-3 to TRBJ2-7; 13 nucleotides agree with TRBD2. Germline CDR1 is LGHNA and CDR2 is YSLEER. V shed 4 bases, J shed 3 bases, and the junction held 3 bases outside the gene matches. This CDR3 contains 15 residues. The CDR3 region is CASSRWTSGSYEQYF. DNA for the CDR3: TGCGCCAGCAGCCGATGGACTAGCGGGAGCTACGAGCAGTACTTC.

J is TRBJ2-3 and V is TRBV6-6, with a weak D call TRBD2 (7 bases). The V end lost 2 bases, the J end lost 3 bases, and 12 bases lay between the germline ends. The V gene's germline CDR1 is MNHNY and CDR2 SVGAGI (reference sequence). The CDR3 has 15 residues. In DNA form, the CDR3 reads TGTGCCAGCAGTTACGGGGGGCGGGAGACAGATACGCAGTATTTT. As protein: CASSYGGRETDTQYF.

This CDR3 is CASSEPGHRRTSTDTQYF. In DNA, the CDR3 is TGTGCCAGCAGTGAACCGGGACACAGAAGGACTAGCACAGATACGCAGTATTTT. The chain uses TRBV6-1 and TRBJ2-3; D is possibly TRBD1 (6 bases). The CDR3 is 18 residues long. CDR1 is MNHNS, CDR2 SASEGT, per germline. V was cut by 2 bases and J by 0 bases, with 18 bases left in between.

This clone has a single count. V gene TRBV4-1 combines with J gene TRBJ2-7; TRBD1 matches 9 bases. CDR3 length equals 15 residues. The germline gives CDR1 MGHRA, CDR2 YSYEKL. Germline trimming cut 4 bases from V and 0 bases from J; bases unmatched to any gene: 4. The CDR3 spells CASSLMTGGSYEQYF. CDR3 DNA sequence: TGCGCCAGCAGCCTTATGACAGGGGGCTCCTACGAGCAGTACTTC.

The chain uses TRBV13 and TRBJ2-3; TRBD1 or TRBD2 may be the D gene (5 bases each). V was pared by 4 bases and J by 6 bases, with 14 bases between. CDR1 is PRHDT and CDR2 is FYEKMQ in the germline V gene (reference sequence). This CDR3 contains 14 residues. The CDR3 nucleotides read TGTGCCAGCAGCTCCACTGGGACCGCGGATACGCAGTATTTT. It encodes CASSSTGTADTQYF.

V and J are TRBV19 and TRBJ1-3; D perhaps matches TRBD1 (5 bases). The CDR3 has 15 residues. The ends were cut back, 7 bases at V and 0 bases at J, with 13 bases in the middle. Germline loops: CDR1 LNHDA, CDR2 SQIVND (reference sequence). CDR3 amino acids: CASTLRQSSGNTIYF. CDR3 bases: TGTGCCAGTACCCTAAGACAGAGCTCTGGAAACACCATATATTTT.

V usage is TRBV9 and J usage is TRBJ2-1; 9 positions agree with TRBD2. After removal of 0 bases from V and 6 bases from J, the junction contained 4 bases not matched to a gene. This CDR3 has 15 residues. Germline CDR1 and CDR2: SGDLS and YYNGEE. The CDR3 reads CASSVVAGGLNEQFF. CDR3 nucleotides: TGTGCCAGCAGCGTAGTGGCGGGAGGGCTCAATGAGCAGTTCTTC.

V is TRBV4-1 and J is TRBJ2-7; tentatively, D is TRBD1 (5 bases). The CDR3 runs 15 residues. Germline V CDR1 and CDR2: MGHRA, YSYEKL. V lost 4 bases and J 2 bases, leaving 15 bases between the germline ends. DNA for the CDR3: TGCGCCAGCAGCCTCTACCAAGGGGTGACCTACGAGCAGTACTTC. It specifies CASSLYQGVTYEQYF.

V is TRBV11-1 and J is TRBJ1-1, with TRBD1 matching 12 bases. CDR1 and CDR2 (germline): SGHAT, FQDESV (reference sequence). This CDR3 spans 14 amino acids. Unmatched junction bases numbered 4, after V lost 7 bases and J lost 4 bases. The CDR3: CASTGQGATTEAFF. The CDR3 DNA reads TGTGCCAGCACGGGACAGGGGGCGACCACTGAAGCTTTCTTT.

The table lists this clone with a count of one. The chain has TRBV20-1 and TRBJ2-7; 7 bases agree with TRBD2. After removal of 5 bases from V and 5 bases from J, the junction contained 3 bases not matched to a gene. The CDR3 runs to 11 residues. Germline V gives CDR1 DFQATT, CDR2 SNEGSKA (reference sequence). CDR3 sequence (DNA): TGCAGTGCTGGGGGGGGGAACGAGCAGTACTTC. It yields the protein CSAGGGNEQYF.

The CDR3 spells CASSLGPQGVETQYF. In DNA, the CDR3 is TGTGCCAGCAGCTTAGGACCCCAAGGCGTCGAGACCCAGTACTTC. This chain uses TRBV11-2 with TRBJ2-5; D gene uncertain. Per germline, CDR1 SGHAT and CDR2 FQNNGV. V was trimmed by 1 base and J by 5 bases, leaving 14 bases between them. The CDR3 totals 15 residues.

CDR3 nucleotides: TGTGCCAGCAGCCCGGGGCTAGCGGGAATCAATGAGCAGTTCTTC. It translates to CASSPGLAGINEQFF. V gene TRBV27 combines with J gene TRBJ2-1, with TRBD2 matching over 9 bases. The V segment lost 6 bases and the J segment 6 bases; nucleotides outside the gene matches: 9. The CDR3 extends over 15 amino acids. Per the germline V gene, CDR1 is MNHEY and CDR2 is SMNVEV (reference sequence).